The present entry profiles one T cell receptor beta chain with its context. The record originates from a study of blood T cell repertoires in COVID-19. In Seattle, patients joined the study during active infection and were tracked longitudinally. Trimming removed 8 bases at V and 5 bases at J, with 6 bases between. The CDR3 is made up of 11 amino acids. Germline V gene data show CDR1 as KGHDR and CDR2 as SFDVKD. Method: immunoSEQ multiplex PCR; TCRdb's copy keeps in-frame clones and lacks some. The sample shows about 170,000 clones, roughly 90% of them seen only once. The rearrangement joins TRBV24-1 to TRBJ2-1; a possible D gene is TRBD2 (5 bases). Sequenced sample: peripheral blood. This sequence originates from a man between 18 and 35 years old with COVID-19, enrolled during active disease. The CDR3 coding sequence is TGTGCCACCAAGGAGGACAATGAGCAGTTCTTC. It encodes CATKEDNEQFF.